Listed here are 18 T cell receptor beta chains from one sample, sequenced in a study of T cell changes during pregnancy in multiple sclerosis. The method was immunoSEQ multiplex PCR; TCRdb's version includes in-frame clones alone and lacks a portion of them. The profile shows 55,000 to 80,000 clones, 90% of them singletons. Sample: peripheral blood, taken after pregnancy. These receptors all come from a female donor in good health, enrolled as a control in a pregnancy study.

V and J are TRBV30 and TRBJ1-6; D is ambiguous. The CDR3 totals 10 residues. V was cut by 4 bases and J by 14 bases, with 9 bases left in between. Per the germline V gene, CDR1 is GTSNPN and CDR2 is SVGIG (reference sequence). The CDR3 sequence is CAWKEGALHF. CDR3 nucleotides: TGTGCCTGGAAGGAGGGTGCCCTCCACTTT.

CDR3 bases: TGTGCCAGCAGTTACAGGGGGGGAAACACCATATATTTT. Its translation: CASSYRGGNTIYF. The V gene is TRBV6-5, the J gene TRBJ1-3; D might be TRBD1 (6 bases). V was pared by 2 bases and J by 4 bases, with 6 bases between. This CDR3 region has 13 residues. Germline V gene lookup returns CDR1 MNHEY and CDR2 SVGAGI.

The J gene is TRBJ2-7, the V gene TRBV30, with 10 bases matching TRBD1. The CDR3 is 13 residues long. With V trimmed by 1 base and J by 7 bases, 4 bases remained unmatched. The germline gives CDR1 GTSNPN, CDR2 SVGIG (reference sequence). CDR3 DNA sequence: TGTGCCTGGAGTGGACAGGGGGCGGGTGAGCAGTACTTC. Residues: CAWSGQGAGEQYF.

This rearrangement joins TRBV6-1 to TRBJ1-3; possibly TRBD1 for D (5 bases). Germline loops: CDR1 MNHNS, CDR2 SASEGT. The V end lost 2 bases, the J end lost 4 bases, and 6 bases lay between the germline ends. CDR3 length: 13 residues. CDR3 in amino acids: CASSEWGGNTIYF. In DNA, the CDR3 is TGTGCCAGCAGTGAATGGGGCGGAAACACCATATATTTT.

This clone came up once. V and J are TRBV18 and TRBJ1-5; D unclear. CDR1 and CDR2 from the germline V gene are KGHSH and LQKENI. Deletions cut 2 bases from V and 4 bases from J, with 12 bases between. The CDR3 runs to 15 residues. The CDR3 nucleotides read TGTGCCAGCTCACCATCGAAGCAGGCAAATCAGCCCCAGCATTTT. Its translation is CASSPSKQANQPQHF.

The chain has TRBV19 and TRBJ1-1; 12 nucleotides line up with TRBD1. J was trimmed by 4 bases and V by 7 bases; bases with no gene match: 7. This CDR3 region has 15 residues. The germline V gene encodes CDR1 LNHDA and CDR2 SQIVND (reference sequence). CDR3 in DNA: TGTGCCAGTACCACCCGGGACAGGGGGCTCACTGAAGCTTTCTTT. Residues: CASTTRDRGLTEAFF.

The J gene is TRBJ1-1, the V gene TRBV25-1, with TRBD1 matching over 12 bases. Germline CDR1 and CDR2: MGHDK and SYGVNS. J was trimmed by 4 bases and V by 9 bases; bases with no gene match: 9. This CDR3 spans 15 amino acids. Here the CDR3 reads CASRRDRGLRTEAFF. DNA for the CDR3: TGTGCCAGTAGAAGGGACAGGGGGCTTCGCACTGAAGCTTTCTTT. Full variable domain (remainder filled in from reference TRBV25-1 and TRBJ1-1): EADIYQTPRYLVIGTGKKITLECSQTMGHDKMYWYQQDPGMELHLIHYSYGVNSTEKGDLSSESTVSRIRTEHFPLTLESARPSHTSQYLCASRRDRGLRTEAFFGQGTRLTVV.

This clone came up once. V is TRBV4-1 and J is TRBJ1-3, with 7 positions matching TRBD1. The germline V gene encodes CDR1 MGHRA and CDR2 YSYEKL. J was trimmed by 2 bases and V by 0 bases; bases with no gene match: 4. The CDR3 is 16 residues long. CDR3 sequence (DNA): TGCGCCAGCAGCCAAGAGGGAACAGGGGCTGGAAACACCATATATTTT. It yields the protein CASSQEGTGAGNTIYF.

The chain employs TRBV7-2 and TRBJ2-7; 9 bases line up with TRBD1. The CDR3 loop spans 15 amino acids. V shed 5 bases, J shed 4 bases, and the junction held 9 bases outside the gene matches. Per the germline V gene, CDR1 is SGHTA and CDR2 is FQGNSA. The CDR3 nucleotides read TGTGCCAGCAGCGCGGGACAGGGAGTGGGGTACGAGCAGTACTTC. It yields the protein CASSAGQGVGYEQYF. Filled out from reference TRBV7-2 and TRBJ2-7, the complete variable domain reads GAGVSQSPSNKVTEKGKDVELRCDPISGHTALYWYRQSLGQGLEFLIYFQGNSAPDKSGLPSDRFSAERTGGSVSTLTIQRTQQEDSAVYLCASSAGQGVGYEQYFGPGTRLTVT.

This chain links TRBV6-1 with TRBJ2-4; TRBD1 is a possible D gene (5 bases). Trimming cost V 2 bases and J 9 bases, with 11 bases left between them. The CDR3 has 13 residues. The germline gives CDR1 MNHNS, CDR2 SASEGT. The CDR3 spells CASSEPTDTIQYF. As DNA, the CDR3 is TGTGCCAGCAGTGAACCGACGGACACCATTCAGTACTTC.

The CDR3 nucleotides are TGTGCCAGCAGTACCCGATACGGGGGGACTTTTGAAGCTTTCTTT. Its translation is CASSTRYGGTFEAFF. The chain joins TRBV6-4 to TRBJ1-1, with D maybe TRBD1 (5 bases). CDR1 and CDR2 (germline): MRHNA, SNTAGT. The CDR3 loop spans 15 amino acids. V was cut by 5 bases and J by 7 bases, with 20 bases left in between.

This chain uses TRBV2 with TRBJ2-2, with 8 positions matching TRBD1. Trimming removed 8 bases from V and 0 bases from J; junction bases left unmatched: 2. CDR1 SNHLY and CDR2 FYNNEI come from the germline V gene. The CDR3 has 14 amino acids. This CDR3 is CASQGASNTGELFF. CDR3 coding DNA: TGTGCCAGCCAGGGGGCTTCGAACACCGGGGAGCTGTTTTTT.

The chain is built from TRBV7-9 and TRBJ1-2; D unresolved. This CDR3 region has 13 residues. Trimming took off 5 bases at V and 7 bases at J, with 14 bases between the two ends. Germline-derived CDR1 and CDR2 are SEHNR and FQNEAQ (reference sequence). CDR3 loop: CASSPPYGSGYTF. CDR3 sequence (DNA): TGTGCCAGCAGCCCCCCTTATGGTAGTGGCTACACCTTC.

The chain couples TRBV18 to TRBJ1-2, with 7 bases matching TRBD1. With 6 bases clipped from V and 5 bases from J, the junction kept 9 bases outside the gene matches. Per germline, CDR1 KGHSH and CDR2 LQKENI. The CDR3 totals 14 residues. CDR3: CASSFDRDKYGYTF. The DNA of the CDR3 is TGTGCCAGCTCCTTTGACAGGGACAAGTATGGCTACACCTTC.

V gene TRBV2 combines with J gene TRBJ2-2; TRBD2 agrees at 10 bases. The germline V gene encodes CDR1 SNHLY and CDR2 FYNNEI. This CDR3 comprises 14 residues. Trimming at V came to 5 bases and at J to 3 bases, leaving 0 bases not matched to a gene. CDR3 in amino acids: CASSLAGDTGELFF. CDR3 DNA: TGTGCCAGCAGTCTAGCGGGGGACACCGGGGAGCTGTTTTTT.

The chain joins TRBV7-2 to TRBJ1-4, with 9 bases aligning to TRBD1. The CDR3 is made up of 14 amino acids. Germline CDR1 reads SGHTA; CDR2 reads FQGNSA. Trimming cost V 3 bases and J 8 bases; bases outside gene matches: 4. CDR3 amino acids: CASSFDRGREKLFF. The CDR3 DNA reads TGTGCCAGCAGCTTTGACAGGGGGAGAGAAAAACTGTTTTTT.

The chain has TRBV6-5 and TRBJ1-1, with D possibly matching TRBD1 (6 bases). The germline CDR1 and CDR2 sequences are MNHEY and SVGAGI. This CDR3 contains 14 residues. The V gene lost 2 bases and the J gene lost 2 bases, with 9 bases spanning the gap. The CDR3 spells CASSYGQSNTEAFF. Here the CDR3 DNA reads TGTGCCAGCAGTTACGGACAGTCAAACACTGAAGCTTTCTTT.

The chain employs TRBV5-1 and TRBJ1-3; possibly TRBD1 for D (6 bases). The CDR3 spans 15 residues. The germline V gene has CDR1 SGHRS and CDR2 YFSETQ. Trimming took 4 bases from V and 2 from J, leaving 13 bases between them. This CDR3 is CASSPGRGTGNTIYF. The CDR3 DNA is TGCGCCAGCAGCCCAGGGAGGGGGACTGGAAACACCATATATTTT.